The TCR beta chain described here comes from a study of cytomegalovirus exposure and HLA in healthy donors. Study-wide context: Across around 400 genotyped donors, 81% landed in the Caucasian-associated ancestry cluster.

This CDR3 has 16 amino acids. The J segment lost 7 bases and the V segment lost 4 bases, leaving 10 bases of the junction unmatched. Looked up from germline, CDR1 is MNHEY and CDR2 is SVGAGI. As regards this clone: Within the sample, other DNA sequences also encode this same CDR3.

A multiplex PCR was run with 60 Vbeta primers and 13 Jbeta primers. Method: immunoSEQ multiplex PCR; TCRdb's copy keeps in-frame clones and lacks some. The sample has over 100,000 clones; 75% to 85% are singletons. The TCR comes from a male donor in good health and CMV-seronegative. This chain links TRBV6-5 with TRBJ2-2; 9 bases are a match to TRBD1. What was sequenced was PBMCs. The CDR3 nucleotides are TGTGCCAGCAGTTCTTACGGGACAGGGTCAGGCGGGGAGCTGTTTTTT. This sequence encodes CASSSYGTGSGGELFF.